This section outlines one T cell receptor (beta chain) sequence together with its context. These data originate in a study of graft-versus-host responses after intestinal transplantation. At the level of the study: Every transplant recipient was induced with anti-thymocyte globulin, then maintained on tacrolimus and steroids for two to four years.

TCRdb keeps only in-frame clones here, not all; method: immunoSEQ multiplex PCR. The sample yields under 2,500 clones, less than 85% seen once. In germline, CDR1 is LGHNA, CDR2 YSLEER. The CDR3 covers 15 residues. Trimming left V 5 bases short and J 2 bases short, with 14 bases between. Intraepithelial plus lamina propria lymphocytes were released by processing graft tissue. This receptor was identified in a human patient who received an intestinal transplant, so some T cells may come from the graft donor. The source material was ileum tissue, sampled 18 days after transplant. The chain is built from TRBV4-3 and TRBJ2-3; D is perhaps TRBD1 or TRBD2 (6 bases each). The CDR3 sequence is CASSINRGPTDTQYF. The CDR3 DNA is TGCGCCAGCAGCATTAACCGGGGGCCCACAGATACGCAGTATTTT.